The 27 T cell receptor beta chains presented below share a single source sample, sequenced in a study of cytomegalovirus exposure and HLA in healthy donors (TCRdb year 2017). Receptor libraries were prepared by the immunoSEQ multiplex PCR assay. A mixture of 60 forward primers for TCR Vbeta segments and 13 reverse primers for TCR Jbeta segments was used in the multiplex PCR. TCRdb re-hosts the immuneACCESS table, in-frame sequences only. Its copies lack some clones; in the studies checked, an unresolved V gene accounts for under half of them, and the cause for the rest is not known. Across this sample there are tens of thousands of clones, with about 70% seen only once. Of the sample, roughly 1.9% is held by the ten largest clones. The sample comprised PBMCs. The receptors were sampled from a woman under 40 in good health and CMV-seronegative.

The chain joins TRBV7-9 to TRBJ2-5; 14 positions agree with TRBD2. Germline V CDR1 and CDR2: SEHNR, FQNEAQ (reference sequence). This CDR3 is 17 amino acids long. Trimming removed 3 bases from V and 2 bases from J; junction bases left unmatched: 5. The CDR3 bases are TGTGCCAGCAGCTTGGGACTAGCGGGGGCAATTCAAGAGACCCAGTACTTC. Translation gives CASSLGLAGAIQETQYF.

V gene TRBV5-1 combines with J gene TRBJ1-2, with D possibly matching TRBD1 (5 bases). V was pared by 4 bases and J by 6 bases, with 16 bases between. In germline, CDR1 is SGHRS, CDR2 YFSETQ. The CDR3 has 14 amino acids. CDR3 residues: CASSPLGRVDGYTF. The CDR3 coding sequence is TGCGCCAGCAGCCCCCTGGGCAGGGTGGATGGCTACACCTTC.

The gene calls are TRBV19 and TRBJ2-7; 10 bases are a match to TRBD1. Germline V lookup: CDR1 LNHDA, CDR2 SQIVND (reference sequence). This CDR3 comprises 14 residues. The J segment lost 2 bases and the V segment lost 3 bases, leaving 1 base of the junction unmatched. This CDR3 is CASSIGQGAYEQYF. CDR3 in DNA: TGTGCCAGTAGTATCGGACAGGGGGCCTACGAGCAGTACTTC. The entire variable domain, with the rest obtained from reference TRBV19 and TRBJ2-7, is as follows: DGGITQSPKYLFRKEGQNVTLSCEQNLNHDAMYWYRQDPGQGLRLIYYSQIVNDFQKGDIAEGYSVSREKKESFPLTVTSAQKNPTAFYLCASSIGQGAYEQYFGPGTRLTVT.

This clone was counted between two and nine times. The CDR3 spells CASNLQGGYGYTF. The CDR3 DNA reads TGTGCCAGCAACCTACAGGGGGGCTATGGCTACACCTTC. The V gene is TRBV2, the J gene TRBJ1-2, with 8 positions matching TRBD1. Trimming cost V 7 bases and J 4 bases; bases outside gene matches: 5. The CDR3 sequence is 13 residues long. Germline CDR1 reads SNHLY; CDR2 reads FYNNEI.

J is TRBJ2-5 and V is TRBV5-8; 7 nucleotides align to TRBD2. V shed 1 base, J shed 3 bases, and the junction held 6 bases outside the gene matches. Germline values: CDR1 SGHTS, CDR2 YDEGEE. There are 15 residues in the CDR3. CDR3 DNA sequence: TGTGCCAGCAGCTTGCGGTCAGGGAGGGAAGAGACCCAGTACTTC. Translation: CASSLRSGREETQYF. The full variable domain, in which reference TRBV5-8 and TRBJ2-5 provide the parts outside the CDR3, is EAGVTQSPTHLIKTRGQQATLRCSPISGHTSVYWYQQALGLGLQFLLWYDEGEERNRGNFPPRFSGRQFPNYSSELNVNALELEDSALYLCASSLRSGREETQYFGPGTRLLVL.

This chain uses TRBV5-6 with TRBJ1-6; D uncertain. The V and J ends lost 4 bases and 9 bases respectively, with 20 bases between them. CDR1 is SGHDT and CDR2 is YYEEEE in the germline V gene. There are 16 residues in the CDR3. The CDR3 here is CASSTRTTALTSPLHF. CDR3 DNA sequence: TGTGCCAGCAGCACACGAACGACTGCGTTGACTTCACCCCTCCACTTT.

This clone appeared once. Its ends do not fully match the called genes, so a read error is possible. This specimen includes other DNA sequences encoding the same CDR3. The chain employs TRBV11-3 and TRBJ1-1; D unresolved. CDR3 length: 14 amino acids. From germline, CDR1 is SGHNT and CDR2 YENEEA. The CDR3 sequence is CASSLVMLNTEAFF. CDR3 bases: TGTGCCAGCAGCTTAGTCATGTTGAACACCGAAGCTTTCTTT.

This clone rates as medium-sized. The chain carries TRBV5-6 and TRBJ1-6; no firm D call. CDR1 is SGHDT, CDR2 YYEEEE, per germline. Trimming cost V 0 bases and J 3 bases, with 4 bases left between them. The CDR3 sequence is 14 residues long. The CDR3 region has the DNA TGTGCCAGCAGCTTGGGAGTCTATAATTCACCCCTCCACTTT. This codes for CASSLGVYNSPLHF.

The chain employs TRBV30 and TRBJ1-1, with 11 bases fitting TRBD1. The CDR3 sequence is 16 residues long. V shed 0 bases and J 3 bases; nucleotides not matched to a gene: 6. Germline V gene data show CDR1 as GTSNPN and CDR2 as SVGIG (reference sequence). As DNA, the CDR3 is TGTGCCTGGAGTGTAGGGACAGGGGGAGATTACACTGAAGCTTTCTTT. Translating gives CAWSVGTGGDYTEAFF. Full variable domain (outside the CDR3, taken from reference TRBV30 and TRBJ1-1): SQTIHQWPATLVQPVGSPLSLECTVEGTSNPNLYWYRQAAGRGLQLLFYSVGIGQISSEVPQNLSASRPQDRQFILSSKKLLLSDSGFYLCAWSVGTGGDYTEAFFGQGTRLTVV.

As regards this clone: This sample includes further DNA sequences coding for the same CDR3. The chain couples TRBV6-5 to TRBJ2-7; TRBD2 aligns across 10 bases. The CDR3 has 13 residues. The V and J ends lost 9 bases and 5 bases, in that order; junction bases with no gene match: 7. Germline V gene data show CDR1 as MNHEY and CDR2 as SVGAGI. The CDR3 loop reads CASRTSGVHEQYF. CDR3 nucleotides: TGTGCCAGTAGAACTAGCGGGGTCCACGAGCAGTACTTC.

V gene TRBV5-4 combines with J gene TRBJ2-1; 11 bases fit TRBD2. This CDR3 contains 15 residues. V lost 5 bases, J lost 5 bases, and 6 bases stayed unmatched. Germline assignment: CDR1 SGHNT and CDR2 YYREEE (reference sequence). The CDR3 sequence: CASSLAGGQDNEQFF. CDR3 DNA: TGTGCCAGCAGTTTAGCGGGGGGGCAAGACAATGAGCAGTTCTTC.

The CDR3 nucleotides are TGCGCCAGCAGCTTGGTGCCCAGGGCGAACACTGAAGCTTTCTTT. The encoded protein is CASSLVPRANTEAFF. The chain uses TRBV5-1 and TRBJ1-1, with D perhaps TRBD1 (5 bases). The length of the CDR3 is 15 residues. Germline loops: CDR1 SGHRS, CDR2 YFSETQ. V lost 0 bases to trimming and J lost 1 base, with 10 bases between them.

The rearrangement joins TRBV19 to TRBJ2-5; 8 positions match TRBD2. Germline lookup yields CDR1 LNHDA and CDR2 SQIVND (reference sequence). V was clipped by 2 bases and J by 0 bases; unmatched bases: 5. CDR3 size: 16 residues. The CDR3 here is CASSILSSGDQETQYF. The CDR3 DNA follows: TGTGCCAGTAGTATACTCAGTAGCGGGGACCAAGAGACCCAGTACTTC.

The table lists this clone with a few counts. The chain carries TRBV7-6 and TRBJ1-4, with D hard to call. The CDR3 runs 14 residues. V gave up 5 bases and J gave up 0 bases, with 7 bases separating them. Germline CDR1 reads SGHVS; CDR2 reads FNYEAQ. CDR3 DNA: TGTGCCAGCAGCCCCAGTGCAACTAATGAAAAACTGTTTTTT. Protein sequence: CASSPSATNEKLFF.

This rearrangement joins TRBV2 to TRBJ1-2; D gene unclear. The germline V gene has CDR1 SNHLY and CDR2 FYNNEI. CDR3 size: 12 residues. V dropped 4 bases and J dropped 4 bases, with 7 bases sitting between them. The DNA for the CDR3 is TGTGCCAGCAGTGCAACAGCCTATGGCTACACCTTC. Encoded protein: CASSATAYGYTF.

The sample holds a few counts of this clone. This chain connects TRBV6-1 to TRBJ1-3, with 7 positions matching TRBD1. Trimming at V came to 7 bases and at J to 4 bases, leaving 7 bases not matched to a gene. CDR1 is MNHNS and CDR2 is SASEGT in the germline V gene. CDR3 length: 14 amino acids. CDR3 bases: TGTGCCAGCAAACAGGGGTCGTTCGGAAACACCATATATTTT. It encodes CASKQGSFGNTIYF.

The table lists this clone with a few counts. This chain uses TRBV19 with TRBJ2-3, with 7 nucleotides matching TRBD1. Losses at the gene ends were 4 bases for V and 6 bases for J; bases not matched to a gene: 7. Germline CDR1 LNHDA, CDR2 SQIVND (reference sequence). This CDR3 has 14 amino acids. Written as DNA, the CDR3 is TGTGCCAGTAGTAACAGACAGGGTAGGGATACGCAGTATTTT. Its protein product is CASSNRQGRDTQYF.

J is TRBJ2-5 and V is TRBV14; D uncertain. CDR1 is SGHDN and CDR2 is FVKESK in the germline V gene. V lost 4 bases, J lost 2 bases, and 14 bases lay in between. The CDR3 sequence is 15 residues long. In DNA, the CDR3 is TGTGCCAGCAGCCTCAGGTTTGGCATTCAAGAGACCCAGTACTTC. Residues: CASSLRFGIQETQYF.

The gene calls are TRBV19 and TRBJ1-4, with D possibly being TRBD1 (6 bases). The CDR3 sequence is 14 residues long. V was trimmed by 7 bases and J by 7 bases, leaving 16 bases between them. CDR1 and CDR2 from the germline V gene are LNHDA and SQIVND (reference sequence). The CDR3 region is CASNIQGLGEKLFF. The CDR3 nucleotides are TGTGCCAGTAACATACAGGGTCTCGGTGAAAAACTGTTTTTT.

Of note for this clone: The junction shows a germline mismatch at one end, possibly a read error. This CDR3 is also generated by other DNA sequences in the sample. The gene calls are TRBV5-1 and TRBJ1-2, with D maybe TRBD1 (5 bases). Germline V gene sequence: CDR1 SGHRS, CDR2 YFSETQ. The CDR3 runs 15 residues. In DNA, the CDR3 is TGCGCCAGCAGCTTGGGGCAGGGTTCTAACTATGGTTACACCTTC. Protein: CASSLGQGSNYGYTF.

The V gene is TRBV5-1, the J gene TRBJ2-5; 9 nucleotides match TRBD2. The germline V gene encodes CDR1 SGHRS and CDR2 YFSETQ. J gave up 4 bases and V 0 bases, and 4 bases lay outside the gene matches. The length of the CDR3 is 15 residues. CDR3 amino acids: CASSLAPLAGETQYF. CDR3 nucleotides: TGCGCCAGCAGCTTGGCGCCACTAGCGGGAGAGACCCAGTACTTC.

This clone was recorded a few times. The chain links TRBV4-1 to TRBJ1-2; D is ambiguous. V was shortened by 0 bases and J by 4 bases, with 24 bases between the two germline ends. The CDR3 has 19 amino acids. CDR1 is MGHRA and CDR2 is YSYEKL in the germline V gene. Written as DNA, the CDR3 is TGCGCCAGCAGCCAAGATCTAAAGAGCCCCTGGGCAGGAACCTATGGCTACACCTTC. Translating gives CASSQDLKSPWAGTYGYTF.

This clone was seen a handful of times. One junction end disagrees with the germline gene, perhaps due to a read error. V is TRBV7-3 and J is TRBJ2-7; possible D gene TRBD1, 6 bases. Looked up from germline, CDR1 is SGHTA and CDR2 is FQGTGA. The CDR3 is 15 residues long. This CDR3 reads CASSQEAGAFYEQYF. CDR3 nucleotide sequence: TGCGCCAGCAGCCAAGAAGCAGGGGCGTTCTACGAGCAGTACTTC.

This chain joins TRBV5-4 and TRBJ2-7, with a weak D call TRBD1 (7 bases). Germline V CDR1 and CDR2: SGHNT, YYREEE (reference sequence). The CDR3 runs 15 residues. V was clipped by 4 bases and J by 6 bases, with 20 bases between them. CDR3 nucleotide sequence: TGTGCCAGCAGCCAGGGGGGTAGGGGTCCCCTCGAGCAGTACTTC. Protein: CASSQGGRGPLEQYF.

The CDR3 protein is CASSGMGQGAPPYF. The CDR3 region has the DNA TGTGCCAGCAGCGGTATGGGACAGGGGGCGCCTCCGTACTTC. This chain links TRBV5-4 with TRBJ2-4; 12 bases map to TRBD1. The CDR3 has 14 amino acids. In germline, CDR1 is SGHNT, CDR2 YYREEE (reference sequence). V lost 4 bases to trimming and J lost 15 bases; unmatched junction nucleotides: 11.

V usage is TRBV6-1 and J usage is TRBJ2-2; D might be TRBD2 (5 bases). Trimming cost V 11 bases and J 5 bases, with 21 bases left between them. The length of the CDR3 is 15 residues. CDR1 is MNHNS and CDR2 is SASEGT in the germline V gene. In DNA, the CDR3 is TGTGCCGCGGAGTGGGGAGACCGAGCGACCGGGGAGCTGTTTTTT. Its translation is CAAEWGDRATGELFF.

This clone is a singleton in its sample. This chain connects TRBV10-1 to TRBJ2-1; maybe TRBD1 (5 bases). The CDR3 sequence is 17 residues long. The V end lost 1 base, the J end lost 4 bases, and 17 bases lay between the germline ends. Germline V gene data show CDR1 as WNHNN and CDR2 as SYGVQD (reference sequence). The CDR3 spells CASSECIGAACYNEQFF. CDR3 nucleotides: TGCGCCAGCAGTGAGTGTATAGGGGCCGCCTGTTACAATGAGCAGTTCTTC.